The 2 T cell receptor beta chains reported below all come from one sample, sequenced in a study of OX40 agonist ivuxolimab in advanced cancers. Using immunoSEQ multiplex PCR, the repertoire was profiled, and TCRdb retains in-frame clones only, with some absent. The table records about 66,000 clones, around 86% of them present only once. Sequencing used CD4+ or CD8+ T cells sorted from blood, obtained in a trial of the OX40 agonist ivuxolimab. These receptors all stem from an adult with an advanced solid tumor such as melanoma, head and neck, liver or kidney cancer.

The J gene is TRBJ1-5, the V gene TRBV11-1; perhaps TRBD1 as D (6 bases). Germline V gene lookup returns CDR1 SGHAT and CDR2 FQDESV (reference sequence). V was shortened by 1 base and J by 2 bases, with 6 bases between the two germline ends. This CDR3 has 14 amino acids. For the CDR3, the DNA is TGTGCCAGCAGCTTAGGGACAGGCAATCAGCCCCAGCATTTT. It specifies CASSLGTGNQPQHF.

The chain couples TRBV4-1 to TRBJ2-5; 7 bases align to TRBD2. Losses at the gene ends were 0 bases for V and 7 bases for J; bases not matched to a gene: 8. Germline V gene lookup returns CDR1 MGHRA and CDR2 YSYEKL. The CDR3 sequence is 15 residues long. As DNA, the CDR3 is TGCGCCAGCAGCCAAGAGGATCTTGGGAGGGGGACCCAGTACTTC. Translating it yields CASSQEDLGRGTQYF.